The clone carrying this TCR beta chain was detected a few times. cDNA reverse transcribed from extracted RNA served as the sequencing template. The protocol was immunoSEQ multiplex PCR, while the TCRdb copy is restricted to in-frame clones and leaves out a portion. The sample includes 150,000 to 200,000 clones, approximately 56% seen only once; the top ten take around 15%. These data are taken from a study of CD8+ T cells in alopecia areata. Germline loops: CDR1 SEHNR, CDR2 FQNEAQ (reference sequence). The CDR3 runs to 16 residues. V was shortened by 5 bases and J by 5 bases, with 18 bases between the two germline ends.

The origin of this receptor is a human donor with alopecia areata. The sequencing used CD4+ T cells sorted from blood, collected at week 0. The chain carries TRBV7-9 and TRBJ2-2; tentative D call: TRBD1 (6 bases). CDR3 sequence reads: CASSIRTDSGTGELFF. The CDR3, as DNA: TGTGCCAGCAGCATCCGGACGGACAGTGGGACCGGGGAGCTGTTTTTT.